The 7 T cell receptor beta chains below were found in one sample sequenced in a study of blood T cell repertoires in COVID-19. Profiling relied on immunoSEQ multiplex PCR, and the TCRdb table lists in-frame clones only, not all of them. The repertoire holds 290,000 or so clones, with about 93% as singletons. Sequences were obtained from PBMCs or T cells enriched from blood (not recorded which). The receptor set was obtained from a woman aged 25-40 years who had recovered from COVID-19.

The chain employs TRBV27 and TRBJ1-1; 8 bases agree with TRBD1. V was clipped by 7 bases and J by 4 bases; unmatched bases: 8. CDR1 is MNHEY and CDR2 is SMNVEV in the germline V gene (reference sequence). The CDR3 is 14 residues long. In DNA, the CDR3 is TGTGCCAGCATGGGGATGACAGGGGTCACTGAAGCTTTCTTT. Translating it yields CASMGMTGVTEAFF.

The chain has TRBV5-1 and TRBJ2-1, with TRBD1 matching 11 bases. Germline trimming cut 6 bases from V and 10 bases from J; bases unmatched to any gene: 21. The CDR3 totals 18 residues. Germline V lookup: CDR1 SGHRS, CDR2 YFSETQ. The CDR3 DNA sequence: TGCGCCAGCACTCCCGGACAGGGGGCTAGTCGAGGGATTCAAGAGCAGTTCTTC. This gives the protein CASTPGQGASRGIQEQFF.

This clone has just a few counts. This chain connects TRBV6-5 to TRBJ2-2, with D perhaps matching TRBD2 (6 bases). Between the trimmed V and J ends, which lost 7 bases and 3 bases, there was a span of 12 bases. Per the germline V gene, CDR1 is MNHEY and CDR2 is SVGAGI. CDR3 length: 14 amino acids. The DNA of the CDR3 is TGTGCCAGCAAGATGGGGGGAGACACCGGGGAGCTGTTTTTT. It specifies CASKMGGDTGELFF.

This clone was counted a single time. CDR3: CATSDLVETQYF. CDR3 coding DNA: TGCGCCACTTCGGACTTGGTGGAGACCCAGTACTTC. The V call is TRBV10-2, the J call TRBJ2-5; a possible D gene is TRBD2 (5 bases). In germline, CDR1 is WSHSY, CDR2 SAAADI. Trimming took 10 bases from V and 5 from J, leaving 14 bases between them. The CDR3 totals 12 residues.

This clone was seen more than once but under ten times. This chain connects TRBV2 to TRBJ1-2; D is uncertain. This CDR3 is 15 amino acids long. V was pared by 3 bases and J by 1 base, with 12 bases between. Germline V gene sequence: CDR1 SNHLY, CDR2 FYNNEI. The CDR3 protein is CASSDPGTYNYGYTF. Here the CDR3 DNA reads TGTGCCAGCAGTGACCCGGGAACCTATAACTATGGCTACACCTTC.

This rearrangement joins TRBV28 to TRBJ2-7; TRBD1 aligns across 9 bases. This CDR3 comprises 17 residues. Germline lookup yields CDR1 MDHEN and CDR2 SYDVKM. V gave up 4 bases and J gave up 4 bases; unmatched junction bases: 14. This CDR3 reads CASSSGALQGAMYEQYF. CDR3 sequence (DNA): TGTGCCAGCAGTTCTGGGGCCTTACAGGGGGCGATGTACGAGCAGTACTTC.

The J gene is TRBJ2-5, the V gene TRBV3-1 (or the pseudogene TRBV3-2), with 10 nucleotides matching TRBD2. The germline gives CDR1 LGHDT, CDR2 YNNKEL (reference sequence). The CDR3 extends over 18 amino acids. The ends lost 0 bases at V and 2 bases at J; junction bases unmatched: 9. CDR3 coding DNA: TGTGCCAGCAGCCAAGAGTCTAGCGGGAGAATTGGGCAAGAGACCCAGTACTTC. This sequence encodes CASSQESSGRIGQETQYF.